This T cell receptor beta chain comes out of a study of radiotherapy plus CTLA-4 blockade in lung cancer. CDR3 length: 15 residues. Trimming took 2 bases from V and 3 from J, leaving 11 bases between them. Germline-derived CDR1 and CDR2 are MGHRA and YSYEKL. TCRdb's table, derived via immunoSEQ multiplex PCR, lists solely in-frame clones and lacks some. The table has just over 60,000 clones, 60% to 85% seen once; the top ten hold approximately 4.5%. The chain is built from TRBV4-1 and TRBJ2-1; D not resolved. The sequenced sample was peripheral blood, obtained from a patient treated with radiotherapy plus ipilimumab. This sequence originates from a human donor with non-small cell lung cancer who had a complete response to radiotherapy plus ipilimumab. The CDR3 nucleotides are TGCGCCAGCAGCCAAAGTCGGGCCTTCTACAATGAGCAGTTCTTC. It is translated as CASSQSRAFYNEQFF.